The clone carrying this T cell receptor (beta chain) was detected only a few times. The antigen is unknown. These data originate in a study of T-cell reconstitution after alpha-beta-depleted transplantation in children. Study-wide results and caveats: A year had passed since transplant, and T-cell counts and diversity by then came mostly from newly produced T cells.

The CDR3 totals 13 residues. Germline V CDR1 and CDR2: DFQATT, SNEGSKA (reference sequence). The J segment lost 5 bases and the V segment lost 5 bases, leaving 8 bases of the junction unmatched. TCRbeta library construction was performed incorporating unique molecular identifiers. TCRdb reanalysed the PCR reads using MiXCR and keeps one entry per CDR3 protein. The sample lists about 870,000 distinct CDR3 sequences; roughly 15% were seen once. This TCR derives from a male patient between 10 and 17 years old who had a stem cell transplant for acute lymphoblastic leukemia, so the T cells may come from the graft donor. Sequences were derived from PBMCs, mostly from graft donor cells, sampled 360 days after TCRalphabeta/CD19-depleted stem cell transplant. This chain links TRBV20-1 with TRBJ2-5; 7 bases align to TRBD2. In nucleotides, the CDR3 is TGCAGTGCTCCCCGGGGGGTTGGGGAGACCCAGTACTTC. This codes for CSAPRGVGETQYF.